The clone carrying this T cell receptor (beta chain) was counted a single time. The data were obtained in a study of neoadjuvant anti-PD-1 for oral cavity cancer. The overall study: Patients mostly received three to four biweekly nivolumab doses at 3 mg/kg before surgery. Around day 43, patients without progression received a fourth nivolumab dose before surgery.

Germline CDR1 reads LNHDA; CDR2 reads SQIVND (reference sequence). V was pared by 1 base and J by 5 bases, with 7 bases between. There are 13 residues in the CDR3. Time point described: after neoadjuvant nivolumab, at surgical resection. Assay: immunoSEQ multiplex PCR; the TCRdb copy retains only in-frame clones and omits some. The sample records around 68,000 clones, roughly nine tenths being singletons. Sequences were derived from PBMCs, sampled after nivolumab (anti-PD-1) treatment. The gene calls are TRBV19 and TRBJ2-3; maybe TRBD2 (5 bases). The source is a person aged 40 to 85 with oral cavity squamous cell carcinoma. The CDR3 bases are TGTGCCAGTAGTATAGTTGCGGGAGATACGCAGTATTTT. It codes for CASSIVAGDTQYF.